The entry below gives a single TCR beta chain sequence along with its context. Its target is unknown. Time point described: persistent/refractory GD, antithyroid drugs over 5 years with positive TRAb. Extracted RNA from PBMCs served as the source of the TCR library. Each patient gave approximately 9.2 milliliters of EDTA-anticoagulated peripheral blood. The data are from a study of regulatory T cells in long-lasting Graves disease. Broader study findings: Possibly, too few samples lowered accuracy.

TCR beta libraries were built with iRepertoire HTBI primers and Arm-PCR of CDR3 regions. TCRdb independently ran MiXCR on the multiplex PCR reads; one entry per CDR3 protein. The repertoire includes 650,000 to 850,000 distinct CDR3 sequences, around 32% of them detected once, and about 42% sits in the top ten. This material consisted of peripheral blood mononuclear cells (PBMCs), taken when the disease was refractory, from a patient treated with antithyroid drugs. The origin of this receptor is a female donor with Graves disease.

The DNA for the CDR3 is TGTGCCAGCAGCTTATCTGGAGACGAGCAGTACTTC. It yields the protein CASSLSGDEQYF. The rearrangement joins TRBV11-2 to TRBJ2-7; D ambiguous. The ends were cut back, 2 bases at V and 5 bases at J, with 7 bases in the middle. The germline CDR1 and CDR2 sequences are SGHAT and FQNNGV. This CDR3 is built from 12 residues.